The TCR beta chain under discussion was sequenced for a study of cytomegalovirus exposure and HLA in healthy donors. Whole-study context: It was reported in a later analysis that the same platform had been used for the 120 or so validation repertoires as for the 550 to 700 first-cohort repertoires. Findings of the study overall: Most TCR sequences proved rare, with some public TCRs found in many donors.

Using immunoSEQ multiplex PCR, the repertoire was profiled, and TCRdb retains in-frame clones only, with some absent. The sample lists 100,000 to 150,000 clones, about nine tenths occurring once. Remarks on this clone: Its antigen is unidentified.

Germline CDR1 is SGHRS and CDR2 is YFSETQ. This CDR3 has 12 residues. V was shortened by 4 bases and J by 4 bases, with 6 bases between the two germline ends. The sequence was collected from a man aged 25-40 years in good health and CMV-seronegative. J is TRBJ2-1 and V is TRBV5-1; D is ambiguous. The sample comprised PBMCs. The CDR3: CASSAGYNEQFF. The CDR3 region has the DNA TGCGCCAGCAGCGCCGGGTACAATGAGCAGTTCTTC.